The 22 T cell receptor beta chains below all came from one sample that was sequenced in a study of shared clonotypes between healthy human individuals (dated by TCRdb to about 2020). For the CD8 naive samples, CD45RO-negative cells were positively selected for CCR7, yielding a CD45RA+CCR7+ population from which TemRA cells were excluded. Preparation of the library involved the immunoSEQ multiplex PCR assay. Imported from immuneACCESS, the table was reduced by TCRdb to in-frame sequences with V and J called. These copies leave out some clones; in studies compared against another copy, an unresolved V gene accounts for under half, and the cause of the remainder is not known. The sample table holds around 1.9 million clones, of which 85% to 95% were seen once. More than 1.5% of the sample is taken by the ten largest. The sequencing sample was made of naive CD8+ T cells from PBMCs. Per the publication, the cell subset or site label means: CD45RA+CCR7+. The receptors derive from a man between 18 and 29 years old in good health. Some clones in this sample may be carry-over from other donors' samples.

Here the CDR3 DNA reads TGTGCCAGCAGTTTACGACAGGGCCCTACCAACAATGAGCAGTTCTTC. Translation gives CASSLRQGPTNNEQFF. The J gene is TRBJ2-1, the V gene TRBV28; 7 bases agree with TRBD1. The CDR3 totals 16 residues. Germline CDR1 reads MDHEN; CDR2 reads SYDVKM. The ends lost 2 bases at V and 5 bases at J; junction bases unmatched: 9.

The gene calls are TRBV4-1 and TRBJ2-5, with 7 nucleotides matching TRBD1. The J call may be in error: the DNA end matches TRBJ2-7 better. The CDR3 contains 15 residues. CDR1 is MGHRA, CDR2 YSYEKL, per germline. CDR3 region: CASSQEGQPYYEQYF. In DNA, the CDR3 is TGCGCCAGCAGCCAAGAGGGACAGCCCTACTACGAGCAGTACTTC.

V gene TRBV19 combines with J gene TRBJ2-1, with TRBD1 matching 10 bases. V shed 6 bases, J shed 9 bases, and the junction held 11 bases outside the gene matches. This CDR3 is 15 amino acids long. Germline V gene sequence: CDR1 LNHDA, CDR2 SQIVND (reference sequence). For the CDR3, the DNA is TGTGCCAGTAGCCTATCCGGGACAGGGGCTAGTGAGCAGTTCTTC. Residues: CASSLSGTGASEQFF.

This clone appeared a few times. The chain couples TRBV28 to TRBJ2-7; D remains ambiguous. CDR1 and CDR2 from the germline V gene are MDHEN and SYDVKM. The germline V and J ends were trimmed by 7 bases and 6 bases, with 13 bases remaining between them. CDR3 length: 12 amino acids. As DNA, the CDR3 is TGTGCCAGCAACGACGGGTTCAGCGAGCAGTACTTC. The encoded protein is CASNDGFSEQYF.

The chain combines TRBV27 with TRBJ2-1; TRBD2 might be the D (5 bases). The CDR3 runs 14 residues. CDR1 and CDR2 from the germline V gene are MNHEY and SMNVEV (reference sequence). V shed 1 base and J shed 4 bases, with 8 bases lying between them. CDR3 DNA sequence: TGTGCCAGCAGTTTATTGTCGGGGTACAATGAGCAGTTCTTC. This gives the protein CASSLLSGYNEQFF.

V is TRBV29-1 and J is TRBJ2-7; 10 positions match TRBD1. V gave up 4 bases and J gave up 1 base; unmatched junction bases: 4. Germline V gives CDR1 SQVTM, CDR2 ANQGSEA. There are 14 residues in the CDR3. The CDR3 loop reads CSVGGTGVSYEQYF. CDR3 DNA sequence: TGCAGCGTTGGGGGGACAGGGGTTTCCTACGAGCAGTACTTC.

The chain joins TRBV30 to TRBJ1-2; no clear D gene. Germline lookup yields CDR1 GTSNPN and CDR2 SVGIG (reference sequence). The CDR3 loop spans 14 amino acids. V was shortened by 0 bases and J by 3 bases, with 11 bases between the two germline ends. The chain's CDR3 is CAWSVGAGYYGYTF. The CDR3 DNA follows: TGTGCCTGGAGTGTAGGAGCGGGATACTATGGCTACACCTTC.

This clone was recorded only once. CDR3 coding DNA: TGTGCCAGCAGCGTACCAGCGGGAGAATATAGGGATGAGCAGTTCTTC. This gives the protein CASSVPAGEYRDEQFF. The V and J genes are TRBV9 and TRBJ2-1; 8 positions match TRBD2. The CDR3 length is 16 residues. In germline, CDR1 is SGDLS, CDR2 YYNGEE. Trimming took 1 base from V and 8 from J; bases not matched to a gene: 11.

This clone was counted once. The sample has other DNA sequences that encode this CDR3 too. The V and J genes are TRBV27 and TRBJ2-1; D unclear. Trimming took 5 bases from V and 4 from J, leaving 12 bases between them. Germline V gene lookup returns CDR1 MNHEY and CDR2 SMNVEV (reference sequence). This CDR3 region has 14 residues. The CDR3 protein is CASSPRTGYNEQFF. The DNA for the CDR3 is TGTGCCAGCAGTCCCCGGACCGGTTACAATGAGCAGTTCTTC.

The J gene is TRBJ2-7, the V gene TRBV29-1; TRBD1 aligns across 8 bases. CDR3 length: 16 amino acids. Germline CDR1 is SQVTM and CDR2 is ANQGSEA. V dropped 4 bases and J dropped 5; count of bases not matched to a gene: 16. The CDR3 loop reads CSVAYPGQGFSHEQYF. Here the CDR3 DNA reads TGCAGCGTTGCATACCCTGGACAGGGCTTTTCCCACGAGCAGTACTTC.

The chain has TRBV19 and TRBJ2-7; TRBD2 matches 10 bases. The CDR3 length is 15 residues. The germline V gene encodes CDR1 LNHDA and CDR2 SQIVND (reference sequence). Unmatched junction bases numbered 4, after V lost 4 bases and J lost 1 base. CDR3 coding DNA: TGTGCCAGTAGTACGCCTAGCGGGGGATCCTACGAGCAGTACTTC. It yields the protein CASSTPSGGSYEQYF.

The CDR3, as DNA: TGTGCCAGCAGTTTAGCCATAACGGACAGGCTAGGCGAGCAGTACTTC. Its protein product is CASSLAITDRLGEQYF. V is TRBV27 and J is TRBJ2-7; 7 bases match TRBD1. CDR1 is MNHEY and CDR2 is SMNVEV in the germline V gene (reference sequence). V lost 2 bases and J lost 6; bases outside the gene matches: 13. This CDR3 contains 16 residues.

The chain has TRBV28 and TRBJ2-2, with D possibly being TRBD2 (5 bases). Per the germline V gene, CDR1 is MDHEN and CDR2 is SYDVKM. Trimming pared 4 bases from V and 4 bases from J, leaving 19 bases between. The CDR3 covers 17 residues. The chain's CDR3 is CASSSPLEAQLTGELFF. The CDR3 DNA is TGTGCCAGCAGTTCGCCGCTGGAGGCCCAACTCACCGGGGAGCTGTTTTTT.

The CDR3 nucleotides are TGTGCCAGCAGCTTAGCGGAGAGCTCCTACGAGCAGTACTTC. Its protein product is CASSLAESSYEQYF. The J gene is TRBJ2-7, the V gene TRBV6-5, with a possible D match to TRBD2 (6 bases). The CDR3 extends over 14 amino acids. Trimming left V 6 bases short and J 0 bases short, with 12 bases between. Germline assignment: CDR1 MNHEY and CDR2 SVGAGI.

The chain uses TRBV5-4 and TRBJ2-1; TRBD1 might be the D (6 bases). The CDR3 has 14 residues. Trimming stripped 4 bases from V and 8 bases from J, with 16 bases between. Germline V gives CDR1 SGHNT, CDR2 YYREEE (reference sequence). CDR3 nucleotide sequence: TGTGCCAGCAGCATTACTCAGGGGTTTGATGAGCAGTTCTTC. Its translation is CASSITQGFDEQFF.

V usage is TRBV14 and J usage is TRBJ2-3; weak D call: TRBD2 (5 bases). The germline V and J ends were trimmed by 5 bases and 5 bases, with 8 bases remaining between them. This CDR3 contains 12 residues. From germline, CDR1 is SGHDN and CDR2 FVKESK. CDR3 sequence (DNA): TGTGCCAGCAGCTTGCGGGTAGATACGCAGTATTTT. This translates into CASSLRVDTQYF. Full variable domain (remainder filled in from reference TRBV14 and TRBJ2-3): EAGVTQFPSHSVIEKGQTVTLRCDPISGHDNLYWYRRVMGKEIKFLLHFVKESKQDESGMPNNRFLAERTGGTYSTLKVQPAELEDSGVYFCASSLRVDTQYFGPGTRLTVL.

The CDR3 DNA sequence: TGTGCCAGCAGCGTGACCGAAGGACCATACAATGAGCAGTTCTTC. This sequence encodes CASSVTEGPYNEQFF. The J gene is TRBJ2-1, the V gene TRBV9, with D uncertain. V shed 2 bases and J shed 4 bases, with 13 bases lying between them. Germline V lookup: CDR1 SGDLS, CDR2 YYNGEE. CDR3 length: 15 amino acids.

This clone was counted a single time. The chain is built from TRBV6-5 and TRBJ2-1, with 9 bases that match TRBD1. The germline V gene has CDR1 MNHEY and CDR2 SVGAGI. V trimming: 3 bases; J trimming: 5 bases; junction bases outside the gene matches: 5. The CDR3 consists of 15 residues. The CDR3, as DNA: TGTGCCAGCAGTTATGACAGGGGGTCTCACAATGAGCAGTTCTTC. Translated: CASSYDRGSHNEQFF.

This chain links TRBV5-4 with TRBJ2-7; D unresolved. CDR3 length: 13 residues. Per the germline V gene, CDR1 is SGHNT and CDR2 is YYREEE (reference sequence). The V end lost 4 bases, the J end lost 2 bases, and 10 bases lay between the germline ends. CDR3 nucleotide sequence: TGTGCCAGCAGCACGGACCGAACCTACGAGCAGTACTTC. Encoded protein: CASSTDRTYEQYF.

The chain couples TRBV7-9 to TRBJ2-2, with 11 nucleotides matching TRBD1. Trimming took 5 bases from V and 2 from J; bases not matched to a gene: 4. The CDR3 runs to 16 residues. Per the germline V gene, CDR1 is SEHNR and CDR2 is FQNEAQ (reference sequence). The CDR3 spells CASSRTGGENTGELFF. The DNA of the CDR3 is TGTGCCAGCAGCCGGACAGGGGGCGAAAACACCGGGGAGCTGTTTTTT. Full variable domain (missing parts from reference TRBV7-9 and TRBJ2-2): DTGVSQNPRHKITKRGQNVTFRCDPISEHNRLYWYRQTLGQGPEFLTYFQNEAQLEKSRLLSDRFSAERPKGSFSTLEIQRTEQGDSAMYLCASSRTGGENTGELFFGEGSRLTVL.

The rearrangement uses TRBV27 and TRBJ2-7, with D perhaps matching TRBD2 (6 bases). CDR1 MNHEY and CDR2 SMNVEV come from the germline V gene (reference sequence). The CDR3 is 15 residues long. V lost 2 bases and J 5 bases, leaving 16 bases between the germline ends. This chain's CDR3 is CASSLVGRGSDEQYF. The CDR3 DNA sequence: TGTGCCAGCAGTTTAGTCGGTCGGGGGAGCGACGAGCAGTACTTC.

The V call is TRBV28, the J call TRBJ2-1, with D possibly TRBD2 on 6 matching bases. The CDR3 has 14 residues. CDR1 MDHEN and CDR2 SYDVKM come from the germline V gene. The V and J ends lost 7 bases and 9 bases respectively, with 19 bases between them. CDR3 in DNA: TGTGCCAGCATGGCGTCGGGGACGGGACTTGAGCAGTTCTTC. Translating gives CASMASGTGLEQFF.